This is a list of T cell receptor beta chains from one sample in a study of blood T cell repertoires in COVID-19. TCRdb's table, derived via immunoSEQ multiplex PCR, lists solely in-frame clones and lacks some. The sample contains some 93,000 clones, about 88% of which appear only once. The specimen sequenced was peripheral blood. All receptors derive from a man aged 60 to 69 with acute or convalescent COVID-19. CDR3s include the opening cysteine and the closing phenylalanine or tryptophan. The D gene is left open where the match is weak. Clone size is not always given. Where it is, it says once, few, many or a class for expanded clones.

d_call	clone_size	j_call	cdr3_length	v_call	cdr3_nt	cdr3_aa
.	.	TRBJ1-1	12	TRBV7-9	TGTGCCAGCACCCAAAAGAACACTGAAGCTTTCTTT	CASTQKNTEAFF
.	once	TRBJ2-5	14	TRBV13	TGTGCCAGCAGCCTTAGGGGGAGGGTTGAGACCCAGTACTTC	CASSLRGRVETQYF
.	.	TRBJ2-3	14	TRBV30	TGTGCCTGGAGTGTACGGGCGGGTTGGCATACGCAGTATTTT	CAWSVRAGWHTQYF
.	.	TRBJ2-5	14	TRBV19	TGTGCCAGTAGTATGTCAGGGAAGTGGGAGACCCAGTACTTC	CASSMSGKWETQYF
.	.	TRBJ2-7	15	TRBV19	TGTGCCAGTAGTATCAACAGGGCCCCCCCATACGAGCAGTACTTC	CASSINRAPPYEQYF
TRBD1	.	TRBJ1-5	15	TRBV6-5	TGTGCCAGCAGCGCGGAGACAGGGACGAATCAGCCCCAGCATTTT	CASSAETGTNQPQHF
TRBD1	.	TRBJ1-1	17	TRBV28	TGTGCCAGCTTCACCCGGGACAGGGGGCCGGAGAACACTGAAGCTTTCTTT	CASFTRDRGPENTEAFF
.	once	TRBJ1-1	12	TRBV18	TGTGCCAGCTCACCAAATATTCCTGAAGCTTTCTTT	CASSPNIPEAFF
.	.	TRBJ1-3	16	TRBV6-6	TGTGCCAGCAGTCACCTTGGTGAGGGTCCTGGAAACACCATATATTTT	CASSHLGEGPGNTIYF
.	.	TRBJ1-2	12	TRBV10-3	TGTGCCATCAGTGGAACGGCGCGGGGCTACACCTTC	CAISGTARGYTF
TRBD1	.	TRBJ2-1	16	TRBV24-1	TGTGCCACCAGTGACCCGGGACAGGCCGGAAACAATGAGCAGTTCTTC	CATSDPGQAGNNEQFF
TRBD1	.	TRBJ1-2	11	TRBV19	TGTGCCAGTAGGACAGGGAGAGGCTACACCTTC	CASRTGRGYTF
.	.	TRBJ1-3	13	TRBV30	TGTGCCTGGATAGAGAGGTCTGGAAACACCATATATTTT	CAWIERSGNTIYF
.	.	TRBJ1-2	15	TRBV11-2	TGTGCCAGCAGCTTGGTGCGGGGACCGAACTATGGCTACACCTTC	CASSLVRGPNYGYTF
TRBD2	.	TRBJ2-5	17	TRBV5-1	TGCGCCAGCAGTGCTTTTCGACTAGCGGGAGTCGGAGAGACCCAGTACTTC	CASSAFRLAGVGETQYF
TRBD1	.	TRBJ1-5	15	TRBV10-3	TGTGCCATCAGTGCAACCGGGACAGGGAATCAGCCCCAGCATTTT	CAISATGTGNQPQHF
TRBD1	.	TRBJ1-1	13	TRBV6-5	TGTGCCAGCAAGGGGGCAACTACGGCTGAAGCTTTCTTT	CASKGATTAEAFF
TRBD1	.	TRBJ1-1	14	TRBV19	TGTGCCAGTAAAGTGTGGAACAGGGGCACTGAAGCTTTCTTT	CASKVWNRGTEAFF
.	.	TRBJ1-2	15	TRBV7-2	TGTGCCAGCAGTTTTCAATCCCAGGGTTTTGATGGCTACACCTTC	CASSFQSQGFDGYTF
.	.	TRBJ2-1	12	TRBV18	TGTGCCAGCTCGCCACTCGGCAATGAGCAGTTCTTC	CASSPLGNEQFF
TRBD1	.	TRBJ2-1	16	TRBV24-1	TGTGCCACCAGTGATGTCGGGACAGGGGGCTACAATGAGCAGTTCTTC	CATSDVGTGGYNEQFF
TRBD1	.	TRBJ1-2	13	TRBV30	TGTGCCTGGAGAGCGAGCAGGGGGTATGGCTACACCTTC	CAWRASRGYGYTF
.	many	TRBJ2-7	15	TRBV7-9	TGTGCCAGCAGCCCTAAGGAGAGACTAGGAAGCGAGCAGTACTTC	CASSPKERLGSEQYF
.	.	TRBJ2-3	14	TRBV12-5	TGTGCTAGGTCGCCACCGACTGGAACAGATACGCAGTATTTT	CARSPPTGTDTQYF
TRBD2	.	TRBJ2-1	13	TRBV7-9	TGTGCCAGCAGTTTAATAGCGGGTGGAGAGCAGTTCTTC	CASSLIAGGEQFF
.	few	TRBJ1-5	15	TRBV18	TGTGCCAGCTCCCTCACTAGGGATAGCAATCAGCCCCAGCATTTT	CASSLTRDSNQPQHF
.	.	TRBJ2-6	19	TRBV27	TGTGCCAGCAGTTTCCAGTGGGACAATTTTCGCTCTGGGGCCAACGTCCTGACTTTC	CASSFQWDNFRSGANVLTF
TRBD1	.	TRBJ1-1	14	TRBV7-9	TGTGCCAGCAGCACACAGGGGGTGTACACTGAAGCTTTCTTT	CASSTQGVYTEAFF
TRBD1	.	TRBJ1-4	14	TRBV9	TGTGCCAGCAGCGTAGGGGGGACAGGGGGTGAACTGTTTTTT	CASSVGGTGGELFF
.	.	TRBJ1-1	16	TRBV24-1	TGTGCCACCAGTCCGAGAGTCAGGATCATGAACACTGAAGCTTTCTTT	CATSPRVRIMNTEAFF
.	.	TRBJ2-3	16	TRBV11-3	TGTGCCAGCAGCCGAGGGACATCGACAGGCACAGATACGCAGTATTTT	CASSRGTSTGTDTQYF
.	few	TRBJ1-6	16	TRBV15	TGTGCCACCATAATCCTGGCCCCTCCCTATAATTCACCCCTCCACTTT	CATIILAPPYNSPLHF
.	.	TRBJ1-2	15	TRBV15	TGTGCCACCAGCAGAGATACCCGACACTTCTATGGCTACACCTTC	CATSRDTRHFYGYTF
.	.	TRBJ1-2	14	TRBV9	TGTGCCAGCAGTGACCCGCGCAGGGCATATGGCTACACCTTC	CASSDPRRAYGYTF
.	few	TRBJ1-6	14	TRBV7-2	TGTGCCAGCAGCCAGAGCTATGGAGATTCACCCCTCCACTTT	CASSQSYGDSPLHF
TRBD1	.	TRBJ2-3	13	TRBV5-4	TGTGCCAGCAGCTCTACAGGGGTAGATACGCAGTATTTT	CASSSTGVDTQYF
.	.	TRBJ2-1	14	TRBV28	TGTGCCAGCAGTTTAGGGGCAGCAAGGGATGAGCAGTTCTTC	CASSLGAARDEQFF
.	.	TRBJ2-1	14	TRBV28	TGTGCCAGCAGTCTCCCTACCTTGACAGGTGAGCAGTTCTTC	CASSLPTLTGEQFF
.	.	TRBJ2-2	14	TRBV6-5	TGTGCCAGCAGTTACGGCCAGTACACCGGGGAGCTGTTTTTT	CASSYGQYTGELFF
.	once	TRBJ1-3	14	TRBV11-2	TGTGCCAGCAGCTTAGAGCGGGGGGGAAACACCATATATTTT	CASSLERGGNTIYF
TRBD2	.	TRBJ2-7	16	TRBV10-2	TGCGCCAGCAGTTCGGGACTAGCGGGGGGCAACTACGAGCAGTACTTC	CASSSGLAGGNYEQYF
.	.	TRBJ1-2	15	TRBV30	TGTGCCTGGAGGGGGCTTGATGTAACTAACTATGGCTACACCTTC	CAWRGLDVTNYGYTF
.	.	TRBJ2-5	12	TRBV5-1	TGCGCCAGCAGCTTATTTTCTGAGACCCAGTACTTC	CASSLFSETQYF
TRBD2	.	TRBJ2-5	15	TRBV4-3	TGCGCCAGCAGCCTATTCACGGGGGGGGTAGAGACCCAGTACTTC	CASSLFTGGVETQYF
TRBD1	.	TRBJ1-6	15	TRBV29-1	TGCAGCGTCGAGACGACAGGGTCTGACAATTCACCCCTCCACTTT	CSVETTGSDNSPLHF